Below are 13 T cell receptor beta chains sequenced from a single sample in a study of vaccination effects on CD4 cells after COVID-19. TCRdb's copy holds only in-frame clones and misses some; the assay was immunoSEQ multiplex PCR. The repertoire holds some 40,000 clones, approximately 78% seen once, with 17% in the top ten. Within the ViraFEST assay, antigen-specific CD4+ T cells underwent expansion with viral peptide pools prior to sequencing. The authors isolated CD4+ T cells after 9 to 10 days of culture. A PCR test confirmed that the person had SARS-CoV-2 infection between March and December 2020. These receptors' antigens are unknown. The starting material was CD4+ T cells from PBMCs cultured with HCoV-NL63 spike peptides, obtained before COVID-19 vaccination. The receptors were sampled from a human donor who had a prior SARS-CoV-2 infection.

The chain combines TRBV3-1 (or the pseudogene TRBV3-2) with TRBJ2-6; TRBD2 might be the D (5 bases). Germline V lookup: CDR1 LGHDT, CDR2 YNNKEL (reference sequence). This CDR3 region has 17 residues. Trimming shortened V by 4 bases and J by 3 bases, and 16 bases separated the two germline ends. The CDR3 DNA reads as TGTGCCAGCAGCCCCCGGGAAGCGGCGCTTGGGGCCAACGTCCTGACTTTC. Its protein is CASSPREAALGANVLTF.

The chain links TRBV11-2 to TRBJ1-3, with D perhaps matching TRBD1 (6 bases). The CDR3 spans 17 residues. Germline CDR1 SGHAT, CDR2 FQNNGV. Trimming removed 3 bases at V and 0 bases at J, with 15 bases between. CDR3 amino acids: CASSFNPRGGSGNTIYF. In DNA, the CDR3 is TGTGCCAGCAGCTTTAACCCGAGGGGGGGCTCTGGAAACACCATATATTTT.

The V call is TRBV20-1, the J call TRBJ2-3; D not certain. Per the germline V gene, CDR1 is DFQATT and CDR2 is SNEGSKA (reference sequence). V was shortened by 7 bases and J by 6 bases, with 11 bases between the two germline ends. The CDR3 sequence is 11 residues long. Here the CDR3 reads CSGSYLDTQYF. CDR3 sequence (DNA): TGCAGTGGTTCTTACTTGGATACGCAGTATTTT.

V gene TRBV5-1 combines with J gene TRBJ2-2, with D tentatively TRBD1 (6 bases). The CDR3 covers 15 residues. Germline CDR1 reads SGHRS; CDR2 reads YFSETQ. Trimming left V 7 bases short and J 6 bases short, with 19 bases between. The CDR3 reads CASSQGFGVPGELFF. The CDR3 nucleotides are TGCGCCAGCTCACAGGGATTCGGGGTCCCCGGGGAGCTGTTTTTT.

The chain has TRBV5-1 and TRBJ1-2; maybe TRBD1 (6 bases). V was trimmed by 5 bases and J by 6 bases, leaving 14 bases between them. The CDR3 is 13 amino acids. Germline V CDR1 and CDR2: SGHRS, YFSETQ. This chain's CDR3 is CASRKGGEDGYTF. CDR3 nucleotide sequence: TGCGCCAGCAGGAAGGGGGGAGAAGATGGCTACACCTTC.

V is TRBV2 and J is TRBJ2-4; 8 bases match TRBD1. The trim removed 4 bases at V and 6 bases at J, leaving 8 bases unmatched. The CDR3 has 15 amino acids. Germline assignment: CDR1 SNHLY and CDR2 FYNNEI. Here the CDR3 reads CASSAQDRVLNIQYF. The CDR3 DNA follows: TGTGCCAGCAGTGCCCAGGACAGGGTTTTAAACATTCAGTACTTC.

This clone is a singleton in its sample. V gene TRBV6-5 combines with J gene TRBJ2-3; D may be TRBD2 (5 bases). The CDR3 consists of 15 residues. The V and J ends lost 6 bases and 1 base respectively, with 14 bases between them. Germline CDR1 reads MNHEY; CDR2 reads SVGAGI. CDR3 nucleotides: TGTGCCAGCAGGCCCATGCGGGCCGGCACAGATACGCAGTATTTT. Its protein product is CASRPMRAGTDTQYF.

The chain has TRBV6-2 or TRBV6-3 and TRBJ2-3, with TRBD2 matching 8 bases. The CDR3 is 18 residues long. Germline V gene sequence: CDR1 MNHEY, CDR2 SVGEGT. Germline trimming cut 0 bases from V and 4 bases from J; bases unmatched to any gene: 12. The CDR3 region has the DNA TGTGCCAGCAGTTACTCGATTGGACTAAGCGGGAGCGCAGATACGCAGTATTTT. It codes for CASSYSIGLSGSADTQYF.

The chain is built from TRBV12-3 or TRBV12-4 and TRBJ2-2; perhaps TRBD2 as D (6 bases). The ends were cut back, 6 bases at V and 6 bases at J, with 11 bases in the middle. This CDR3 comprises 13 residues. DNA for the CDR3: TGTGCCAGCAGACCCTGGGGGGCCGGGGAGCTGTTTTTT. Translating it yields CASRPWGAGELFF.

The rearrangement links TRBV4-2 to TRBJ1-1, with 8 nucleotides matching TRBD1. This CDR3 region has 16 residues. V shed 1 base and J 2 bases; nucleotides not matched to a gene: 6. From germline, CDR1 is LGHNA and CDR2 YNFKEQ. The CDR3 here is CASSQGQGADNTEAFF. The CDR3 DNA is TGTGCCAGCAGCCAAGGCCAGGGGGCGGATAACACTGAAGCTTTCTTT.

The gene calls are TRBV9 and TRBJ1-6; TRBD1 is a possible D gene (5 bases). The germline CDR1 and CDR2 sequences are SGDLS and YYNGEE. The CDR3 covers 17 residues. V lost 2 bases, J lost 0 bases, and 12 bases lay in between. The CDR3 is CASSVSGQSSYNSPLHF. DNA for the CDR3: TGTGCCAGCAGCGTTTCAGGGCAAAGCTCCTATAATTCACCCCTCCACTTT.

The V gene is TRBV18, the J gene TRBJ2-2; no definite D call. The germline V and J ends were trimmed by 3 bases and 7 bases, with 12 bases remaining between them. Germline CDR1 and CDR2: KGHSH and LQKENI. The CDR3 is 14 amino acids. CDR3 nucleotides: TGTGCCAGCTCACCCGGGTCGTACATCGGGGAGCTGTTTTTT. Residues: CASSPGSYIGELFF.

The chain has TRBV3-1 (or the pseudogene TRBV3-2) and TRBJ2-7; a possible D gene is TRBD2 (6 bases). CDR1 and CDR2 from the germline V gene are LGHDT and YNNKEL (reference sequence). The CDR3 runs 14 residues. V gave up 4 bases and J gave up 6 bases, with 16 bases separating them. CDR3: CASSPTRLVGEQYF. The CDR3 coding sequence is TGTGCCAGCAGCCCAACACGACTAGTAGGCGAGCAGTACTTC.